One T cell receptor (beta chain) is described in this entry. Method: immunoSEQ multiplex PCR; TCRdb's copy keeps in-frame clones and lacks some. The data hold tens of thousands of clones, with roughly 90% observed a single time. This entry is derived from a study of blood T cell repertoires in COVID-19. Looking at the study overall: Researchers got acute and convalescent COVID-19 samples from the United States, Italy and Spain. The cDNA or gDNA used as material had been derived from T cells, B-cell-depleted T cells, or PBMCs.

CDR1 MGHRA and CDR2 YSYEKL come from the germline V gene. Losses at the gene ends were 0 bases for V and 4 bases for J; bases not matched to a gene: 7. This CDR3 spans 16 amino acids. The clonotype originates from a woman in her 50s with active or convalescent COVID-19. Sequences were obtained from peripheral blood. The V and J genes are TRBV4-1 and TRBJ2-5, with 8 nucleotides matching TRBD2. The CDR3 sequence is CASSQETGRARETQYF. The CDR3 region has the DNA TGCGCCAGCAGCCAAGAAACCGGGAGGGCCCGAGAGACCCAGTACTTC.